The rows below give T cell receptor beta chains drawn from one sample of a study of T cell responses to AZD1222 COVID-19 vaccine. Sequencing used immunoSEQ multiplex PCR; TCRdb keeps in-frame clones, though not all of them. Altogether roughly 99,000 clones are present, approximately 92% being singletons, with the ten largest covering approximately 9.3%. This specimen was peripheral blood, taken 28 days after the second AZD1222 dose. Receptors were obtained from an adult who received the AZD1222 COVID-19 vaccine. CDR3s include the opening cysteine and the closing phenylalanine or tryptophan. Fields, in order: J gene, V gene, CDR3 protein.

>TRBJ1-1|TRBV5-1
CASSPGTGRGTEAFF
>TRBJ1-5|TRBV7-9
CASSFREGEGQHF
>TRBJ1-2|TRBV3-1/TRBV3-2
CASSQFPGGEAGYTF
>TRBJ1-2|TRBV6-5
CASTPGPRNYGYTF
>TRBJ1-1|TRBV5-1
CASSLDGRTWNTEAFF
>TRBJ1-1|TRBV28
CASSQRSREMNTEAFF
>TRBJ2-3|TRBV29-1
CSASRGDGTDTQYF
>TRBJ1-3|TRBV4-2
CASSGRKGSGNTIYF
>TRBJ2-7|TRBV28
CASSLVGRSDEQYF
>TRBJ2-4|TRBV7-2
CASSRESTAKNIQYF
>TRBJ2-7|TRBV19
CASSIGPYEGSEQYF
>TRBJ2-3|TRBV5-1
CASCRDRAKDTQYF
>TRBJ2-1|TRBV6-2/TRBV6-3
CASSLGKEGNEQFF
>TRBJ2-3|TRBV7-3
CASSERLAGGRSTDTQYF
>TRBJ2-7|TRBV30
CAWQRYGLAGTYEQYF
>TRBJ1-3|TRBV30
CAWSVPNSGNTIYF
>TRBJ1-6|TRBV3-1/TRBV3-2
CASSQVRVGSPLHF
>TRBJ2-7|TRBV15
CATSPSGVQGRAYEQYF
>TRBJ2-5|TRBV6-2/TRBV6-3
CASSALGVQETQYF
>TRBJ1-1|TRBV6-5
CASTEIANTEAFF
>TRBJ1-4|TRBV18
CASSPPSPEGEKLFF
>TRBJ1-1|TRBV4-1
CASSQEGDIQSVPTFF
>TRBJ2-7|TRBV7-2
CASSLEPASGPYEQYF
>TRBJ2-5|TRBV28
CASGQETQYF
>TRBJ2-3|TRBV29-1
CSGRKGDTQYF
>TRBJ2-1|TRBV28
CASSSDRSSYNEQFF
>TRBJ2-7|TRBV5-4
CASSLPGQGTYEQYF
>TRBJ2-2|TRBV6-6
CASSYGAPRYTGELFF
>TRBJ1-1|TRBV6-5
CASNKQGANTEAFF
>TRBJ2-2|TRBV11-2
CASSPITLNTGELFF
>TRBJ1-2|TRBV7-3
CASSPDRGGYGYTF
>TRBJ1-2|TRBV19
CASSIRADYGYTF
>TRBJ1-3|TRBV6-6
CASSRTGEGADTIYF
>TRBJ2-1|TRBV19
CASSIAAGGPNEQFF
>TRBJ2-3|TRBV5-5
CASSATSGRSTDTQYF
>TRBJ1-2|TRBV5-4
CASSLTGIYGYTF
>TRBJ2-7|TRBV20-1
CSASIADEQYF
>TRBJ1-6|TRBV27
CASGTDYSPLHF
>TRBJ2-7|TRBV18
CASSLGSSYEQYF
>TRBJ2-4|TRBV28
CASSFGAVIQYF
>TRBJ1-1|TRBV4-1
CASSQEGLNTEAFF
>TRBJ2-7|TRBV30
CAWNLESSYEQYF
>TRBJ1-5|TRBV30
CAWSPTGGNQPQHF
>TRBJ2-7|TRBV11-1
CASSLVQGSSEQYF
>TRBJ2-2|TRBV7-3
CASSFAGYGTGELFF
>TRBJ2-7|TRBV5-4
CASSFAGLGGPYEQYF
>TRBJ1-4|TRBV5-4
CASSLDEGWGEKLFF
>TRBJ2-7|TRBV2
CASKPQGSGYEQYF
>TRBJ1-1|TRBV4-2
CASSRTSGAAFF
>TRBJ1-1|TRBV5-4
CASSQTGGFEAFF
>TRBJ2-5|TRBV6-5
CASRTGPMETQYF
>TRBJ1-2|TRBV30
CAWSVGQAYGYTF
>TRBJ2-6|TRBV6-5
CASSFGGGRANVLTF
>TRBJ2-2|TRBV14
CASSRPGTVNTGELFF
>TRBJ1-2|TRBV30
CAWSVGAPDGIGDYGYTF
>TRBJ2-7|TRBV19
CASSMRDPGYEQYF
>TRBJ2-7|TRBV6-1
CASSDWGGTYEQYF